This entry features one T cell receptor beta chain sequence. Its target is not known. The length of the CDR3 is 14 residues. J lost 3 bases, V lost 4 bases, and 3 bases had no gene match. Germline CDR1 is SGHRS and CDR2 is YFSETQ. What went into each PCR as a spike was synthetic TCR analog templates. Here immunoSEQ multiplex PCR was the method, and the copy in TCRdb shows in-frame clones only, minus some. Of 30,000 to 40,000 clones in the sample, more than 80% were seen once. The source of the sample is a study of PD-L1 blockade in urothelial cancer. Whole-study context: Blood-derived samples held a median approximately 140,000 T cells.

Diagnoses among patients were locally advanced or metastatic urothelial carcinoma. General study results and limits: Below-median pretreatment blood TCR clonality predicted better survival.

The TCR sequence derives from a man between 65 and 85 years old with urothelial cancer. The source material was PBMCs, sampled around atezolizumab (anti-PD-L1) treatment. The chain combines TRBV5-1 with TRBJ1-1, with 10 nucleotides matching TRBD1. CDR3 in DNA: TGCGCCAGCAGCGGACAGGGGGGTTACACTGAAGCTTTCTTT. This encodes CASSGQGGYTEAFF.